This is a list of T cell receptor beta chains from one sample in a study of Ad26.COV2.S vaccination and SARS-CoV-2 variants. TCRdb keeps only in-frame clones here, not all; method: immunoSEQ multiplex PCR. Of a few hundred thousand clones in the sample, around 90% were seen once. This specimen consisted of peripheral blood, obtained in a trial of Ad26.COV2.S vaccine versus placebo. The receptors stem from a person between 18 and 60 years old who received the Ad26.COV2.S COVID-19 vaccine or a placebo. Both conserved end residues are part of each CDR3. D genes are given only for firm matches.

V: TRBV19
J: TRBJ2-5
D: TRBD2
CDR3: CASSKLAGGQETQYF

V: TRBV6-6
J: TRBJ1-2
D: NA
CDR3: CASSYGGEAGYTF

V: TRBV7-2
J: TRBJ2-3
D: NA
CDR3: CASSPEPGAIRTDTQYF

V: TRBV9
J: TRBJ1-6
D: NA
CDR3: CASSVDGGSPLHF

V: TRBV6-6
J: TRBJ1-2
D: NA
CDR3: CASSYSTVYGYTF

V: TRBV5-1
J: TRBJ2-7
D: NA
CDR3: CASSLWQSYEQYF

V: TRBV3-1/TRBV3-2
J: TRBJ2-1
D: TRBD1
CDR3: CASSQEGDREIDEQFF

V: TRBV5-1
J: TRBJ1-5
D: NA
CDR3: CASSLEGYSNQPQHF

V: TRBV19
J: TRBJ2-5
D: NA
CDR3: CATSSGETQYF

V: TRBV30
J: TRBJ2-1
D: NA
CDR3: CAWSPPLYNEQFF

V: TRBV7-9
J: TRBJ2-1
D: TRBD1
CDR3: CASSVGTGGGNEQFF

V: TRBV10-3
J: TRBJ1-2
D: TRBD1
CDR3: CAISDDRGSYGYTF

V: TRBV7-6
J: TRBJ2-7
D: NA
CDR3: CASSLEYNLYEQYF

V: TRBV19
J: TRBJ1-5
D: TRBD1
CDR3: CASSIRPRTGQYSNQPQHF

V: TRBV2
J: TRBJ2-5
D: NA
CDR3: CASSLRGGYGETQYF